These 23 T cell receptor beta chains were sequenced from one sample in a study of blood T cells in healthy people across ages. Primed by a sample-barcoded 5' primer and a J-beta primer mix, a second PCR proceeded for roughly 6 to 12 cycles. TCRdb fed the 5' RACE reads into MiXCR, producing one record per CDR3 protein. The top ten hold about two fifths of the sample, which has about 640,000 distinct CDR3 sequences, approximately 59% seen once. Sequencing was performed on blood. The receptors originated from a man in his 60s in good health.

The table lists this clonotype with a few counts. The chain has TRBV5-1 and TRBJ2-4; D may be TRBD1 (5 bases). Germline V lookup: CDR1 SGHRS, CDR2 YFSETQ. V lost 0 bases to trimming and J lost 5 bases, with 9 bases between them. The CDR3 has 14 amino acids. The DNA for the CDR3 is TGCGCCAGCAGCTTGGCTTCCAGGGAAAACATTCAGTACTTC. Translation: CASSLASRENIQYF.

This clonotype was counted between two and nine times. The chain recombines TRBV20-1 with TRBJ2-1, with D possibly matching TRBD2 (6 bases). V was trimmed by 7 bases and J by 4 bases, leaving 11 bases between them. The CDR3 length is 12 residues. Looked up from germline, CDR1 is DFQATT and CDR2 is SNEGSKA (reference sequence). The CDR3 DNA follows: TGCAGTGTGGCGGGGCGATACAATGAGCAGTTCTTC. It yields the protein CSVAGRYNEQFF.

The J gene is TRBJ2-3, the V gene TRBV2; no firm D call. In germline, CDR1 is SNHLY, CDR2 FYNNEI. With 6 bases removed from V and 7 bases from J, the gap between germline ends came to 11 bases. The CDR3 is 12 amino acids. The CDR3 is CASRAGDNTQYF. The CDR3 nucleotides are TGTGCCAGCAGGGCAGGTGACAATACGCAGTATTTT. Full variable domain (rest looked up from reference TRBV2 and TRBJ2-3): EPEVTQTPSHQVTQMGQEVILRCVPISNHLYFYWYRQILGQKVEFLVSFYNNEISEKSEIFDDQFSVERPDGSNFTLKIRSTKLEDSAMYFCASRAGDNTQYFGPGTRLTVL.

CDR3 bases: TGCAGTGCTAGCTGGGCCAGCTATGGCTACACCTTC. This sequence encodes CSASWASYGYTF. The chain uses TRBV20-1 and TRBJ1-2; D remains ambiguous. The CDR3 runs 12 residues. Looked up from germline, CDR1 is DFQATT and CDR2 is SNEGSKA (reference sequence). Trimming cost V 3 bases and J 4 bases, with 9 bases left between them.

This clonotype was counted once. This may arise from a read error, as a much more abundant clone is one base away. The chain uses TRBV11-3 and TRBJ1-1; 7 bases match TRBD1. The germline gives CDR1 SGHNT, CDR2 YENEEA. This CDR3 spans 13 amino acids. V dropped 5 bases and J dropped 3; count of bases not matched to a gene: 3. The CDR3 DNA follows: TGTGCCAGCAGCACCCAGGGGGACACTGAAGCTTTCTTT. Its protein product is CASSTQGDTEAFF.

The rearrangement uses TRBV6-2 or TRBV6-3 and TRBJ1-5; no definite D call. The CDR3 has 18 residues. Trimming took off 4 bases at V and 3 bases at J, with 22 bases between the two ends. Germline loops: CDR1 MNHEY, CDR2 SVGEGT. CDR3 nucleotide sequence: TGTGCCAGCAGTTTCCCCTCCCTTCAACACGGAATCAATCAGCCCCAGCATTTT. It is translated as CASSFPSLQHGINQPQHF.

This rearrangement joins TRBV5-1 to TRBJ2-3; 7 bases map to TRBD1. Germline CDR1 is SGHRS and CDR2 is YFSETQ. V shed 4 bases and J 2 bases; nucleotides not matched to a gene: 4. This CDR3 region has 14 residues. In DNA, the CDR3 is TGCGCCAGCAGCAATGACAGGGTCACAGATACGCAGTATTTT. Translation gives CASSNDRVTDTQYF. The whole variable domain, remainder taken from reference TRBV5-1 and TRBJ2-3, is KAGVTQTPRYLIKTRGQQVTLSCSPISGHRSVSWYQQTPGQGLQFLFEYFSETQRNKGNFPGRFSGRQFSNSRSEMNVSTLELGDSALYLCASSNDRVTDTQYFGPGTRLTVL.

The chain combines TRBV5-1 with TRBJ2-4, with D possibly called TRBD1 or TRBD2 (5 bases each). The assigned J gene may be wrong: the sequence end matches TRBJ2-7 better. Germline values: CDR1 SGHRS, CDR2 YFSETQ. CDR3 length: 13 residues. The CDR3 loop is CASSLFLGGEQYF. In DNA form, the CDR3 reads TGCGCCAGCAGCTTGTTCCTTGGGGGCGAGCAGTACTTC.

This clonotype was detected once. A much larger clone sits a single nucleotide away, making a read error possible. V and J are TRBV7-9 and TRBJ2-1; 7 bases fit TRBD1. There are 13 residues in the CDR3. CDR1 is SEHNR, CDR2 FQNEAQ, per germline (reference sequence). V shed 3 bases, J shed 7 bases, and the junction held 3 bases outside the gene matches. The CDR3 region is CASSFQGENEQFF. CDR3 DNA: TGTGCCAGCAGCTTCCAGGGGGAGAATGAGCAGTTCTTC. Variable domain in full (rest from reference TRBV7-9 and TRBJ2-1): DTGVSQNPRHKITKRGQNVTFRCDPISEHNRLYWYRQTLGQGPEFLTYFQNEAQLEKSRLLSDRFSAERPKGSFSTLEIQRTEQGDSAMYLCASSFQGENEQFFGPGTRLTVL.

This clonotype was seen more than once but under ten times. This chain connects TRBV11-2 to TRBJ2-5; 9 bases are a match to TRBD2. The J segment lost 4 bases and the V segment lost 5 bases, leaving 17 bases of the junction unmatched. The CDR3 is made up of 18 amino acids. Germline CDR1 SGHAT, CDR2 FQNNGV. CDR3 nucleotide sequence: TGTGCCAGCAGCGTAGGACAATCTCGCGGGGGGGCGGGAGAGACCCAGTACTTC. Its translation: CASSVGQSRGGAGETQYF.

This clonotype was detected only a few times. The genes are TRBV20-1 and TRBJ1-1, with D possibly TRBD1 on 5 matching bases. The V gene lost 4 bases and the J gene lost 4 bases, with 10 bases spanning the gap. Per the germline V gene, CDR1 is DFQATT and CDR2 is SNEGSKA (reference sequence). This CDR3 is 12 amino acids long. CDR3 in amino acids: CSATRVGTEAFF. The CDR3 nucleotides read TGCAGTGCTACCAGGGTCGGCACTGAAGCTTTCTTT.

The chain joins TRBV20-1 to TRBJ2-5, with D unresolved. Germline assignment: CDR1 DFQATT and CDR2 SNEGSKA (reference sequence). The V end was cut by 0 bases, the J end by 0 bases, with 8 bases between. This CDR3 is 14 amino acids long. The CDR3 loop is CSAREGPYQETQYF. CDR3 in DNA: TGCAGTGCTAGAGAAGGGCCTTACCAAGAGACCCAGTACTTC.

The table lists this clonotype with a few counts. The CDR3 region is CSVEDLRPAGYTF. CDR3 in DNA: TGCAGCGTTGAAGATCTTCGGCCAGCTGGCTACACCTTC. This chain connects TRBV29-1 to TRBJ1-2; no definite D call. Germline CDR1 reads SQVTM; CDR2 reads ANQGSEA. The CDR3 is 13 amino acids. The V end was cut by 0 bases, the J end by 7 bases, with 12 bases between.

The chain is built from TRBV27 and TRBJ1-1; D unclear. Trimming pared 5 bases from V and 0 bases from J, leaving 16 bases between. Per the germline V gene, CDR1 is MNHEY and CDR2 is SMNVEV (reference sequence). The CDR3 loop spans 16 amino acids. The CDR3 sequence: CASSLGLAAMNTEAFF. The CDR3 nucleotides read TGTGCCAGCAGTCTAGGACTGGCAGCTATGAACACTGAAGCTTTCTTT.

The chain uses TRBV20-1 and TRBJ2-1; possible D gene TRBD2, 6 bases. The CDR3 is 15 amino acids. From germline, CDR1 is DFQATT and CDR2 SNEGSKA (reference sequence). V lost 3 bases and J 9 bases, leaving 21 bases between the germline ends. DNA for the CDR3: TGCAGTGCTAGCAGCGGGCTAGTTGACACTGGTGAGCAGTTCTTC. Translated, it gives CSASSGLVDTGEQFF.

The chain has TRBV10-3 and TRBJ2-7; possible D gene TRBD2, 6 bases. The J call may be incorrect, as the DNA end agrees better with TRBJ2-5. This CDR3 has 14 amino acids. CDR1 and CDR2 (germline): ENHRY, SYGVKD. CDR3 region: CAIGGSFGRETQYF. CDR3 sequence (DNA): TGTGCCATCGGGGGGTCATTTGGTCGAGAGACCCAGTACTTC.

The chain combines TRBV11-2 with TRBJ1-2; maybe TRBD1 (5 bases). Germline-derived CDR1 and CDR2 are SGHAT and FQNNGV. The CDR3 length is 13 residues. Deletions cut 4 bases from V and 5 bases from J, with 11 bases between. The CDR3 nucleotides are TGTGCCAGCAGCTCAGGGTTCCAATATGGCTACACCTTC. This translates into CASSSGFQYGYTF.

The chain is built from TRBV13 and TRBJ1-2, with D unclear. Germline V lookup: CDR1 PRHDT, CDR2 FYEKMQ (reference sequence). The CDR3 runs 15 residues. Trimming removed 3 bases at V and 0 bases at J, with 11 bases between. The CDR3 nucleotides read TGTGCCAGCAGCTTCAGAGGGCGAGCTAACTATGGCTACACCTTC. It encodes CASSFRGRANYGYTF.

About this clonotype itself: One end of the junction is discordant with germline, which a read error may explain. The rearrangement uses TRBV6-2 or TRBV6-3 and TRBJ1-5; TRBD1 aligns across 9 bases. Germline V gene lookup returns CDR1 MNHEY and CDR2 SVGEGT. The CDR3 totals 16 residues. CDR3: CASSYPGQGSSQPQHF. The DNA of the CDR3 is TGTGCCAGCAGTTACCCGGGACAGGGTAGCAGTCAGCCCCAGCATTTT.

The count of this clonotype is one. DNA of the CDR3: TGTGCCAGCAGCAGTCGGACTGCTCCAGGAACCGGGGAGCTGTTTTTT. It is translated as CASSSRTAPGTGELFF. V gene TRBV7-2 combines with J gene TRBJ2-2, with D possibly matching TRBD2 (5 bases). The CDR3 sequence is 16 residues long. In germline, CDR1 is SGHTA, CDR2 FQGNSA. Trimming cost V 5 bases and J 5 bases, with 18 bases left between them.

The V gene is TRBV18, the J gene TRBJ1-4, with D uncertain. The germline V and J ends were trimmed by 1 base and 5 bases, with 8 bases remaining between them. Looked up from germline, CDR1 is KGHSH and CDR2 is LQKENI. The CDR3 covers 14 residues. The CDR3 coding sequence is TGTGCCAGCTCACCACAGGGCCACAATGAAAAACTGTTTTTT. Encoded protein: CASSPQGHNEKLFF.

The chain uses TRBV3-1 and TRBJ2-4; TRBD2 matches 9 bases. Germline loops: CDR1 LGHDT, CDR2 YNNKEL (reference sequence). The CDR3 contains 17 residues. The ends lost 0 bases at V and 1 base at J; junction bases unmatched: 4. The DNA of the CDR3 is TGTGCCAGCAGCCAAGAGGGGAGCGGGGGGGCCAAAAACATTCAGTACTTC. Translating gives CASSQEGSGGAKNIQYF.

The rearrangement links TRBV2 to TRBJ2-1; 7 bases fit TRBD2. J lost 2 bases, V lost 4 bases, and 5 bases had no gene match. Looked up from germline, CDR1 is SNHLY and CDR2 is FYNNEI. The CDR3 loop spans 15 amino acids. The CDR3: CASSGGGGTYNEQFF. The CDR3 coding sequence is TGTGCCAGCAGTGGGGGCGGGGGAACCTACAATGAGCAGTTCTTC.